A selection of T cell receptor beta chains follows, all from one sample in a study of blood T cells in healthy people across ages. Via MiXCR, TCRdb re-called the 5' RACE reads, giving one row per CDR3 protein. The repertoire holds about 1.6 million distinct CDR3 sequences, with around 36% as singletons. Specimen: blood. These receptors were obtained from a woman younger than 45 in good health. The CDR3 runs from the conserved cysteine through the conserved F or W. D genes are given only for firm matches. The size entry is marked missing in some rows and otherwise reads once, few, many or a size class.

many	TRBV5-5	TRBJ2-7	.	TGTGCCAGCAGCTTGGCCTTAACAGCCGCCTACGAGCAGTACTTC	CASSLALTAAYEQYF
few	TRBV4-1	TRBJ2-7	.	TGCGCCAGCAGCCAGCCCGATTACTTCTACGAGCGGTACTTC	CASSQPDYFYERYF
few	TRBV10-3	TRBJ1-4	.	TGTGCCATCAGTGCCTATGGCTCCGGTGAAAAACTGTTTTTT	CAISAYGSGEKLFF
.	TRBV20-1	TRBJ2-1	.	TGCAGTGCCAGTCCCGACTGTCGCTCCTACAATGAGCAGTTCTTC	CSASPDCRSYNEQFF
.	TRBV3-1	TRBJ2-5	.	TGTGCCAGCAGCCAAGAATATGGCTTTTCGCTGAGATCCCAGTACTTC	CASSQEYGFSLRSQYF
once	TRBV10-2	TRBJ2-1	.	TGCGCCAGCAGACTTAGCGTGGCGCAAGGTGAGCAGTTCTTC	CASRLSVAQGEQFF
once	TRBV20-1	TRBJ2-7	TRBD1	TGCAGTGCGGTCAGGGGGAAGACCCGGTACTTC	CSAVRGKTRYF
few	TRBV29-1	TRBJ1-1	.	TGCAGCGTTAACACGGGGATGATGACTGAAGCTTTCTTT	CSVNTGMMTEAFF
.	TRBV7-6	TRBJ2-3	TRBD2	TGTGCCAGCAGCTTACTCCTAGCGGGGGGTCGTGCTAGCACAGATACGCAGTATTTT	CASSLLLAGGRASTDTQYF
many	TRBV5-1	TRBJ2-1	TRBD2	TGTGCCAGCAGCCCTAGCGGGACCTCCTACAATGAGCAGTTCTTC	CASSPSGTSYNEQFF
.	TRBV4-1	TRBJ1-4	.	TGCGCCAGCAGCCCACAGGGCACGATTGAAAAACTGTTTTTT	CASSPQGTIEKLFF
many	TRBV6-1	TRBJ2-7	TRBD1	TGTGCCAGCAGTGCGGGACAGGGGTTATACGAGCAGTACTTC	CASSAGQGLYEQYF
many	TRBV12-3/TRBV12-4	TRBJ1-2	.	TGTGCCAGCAGCTCAACAGACTTACTCAACTATGGCTACACCTTC	CASSSTDLLNYGYTF
few	TRBV7-3	TRBJ2-1	TRBD2	TGTGCCAGCAGCGCCGCCACTAGCGGGAGAAATGAGCAGTTCTTC	CASSAATSGRNEQFF
.	TRBV20-1	TRBJ2-7	.	TGCAGTGCTAGGGCGGGAACTTCCTACGGGCAGTACTTC	CSARAGTSYGQYF
few	TRBV11-2	TRBJ2-1	TRBD1	TGTGCCAGCAGCCCCCTTGGGACAGGGATTACTAGAAGGGGCTCCTACAATGAGCAGTTCTTC	CASSPLGTGITRRGSYNEQFF
many	TRBV29-1	TRBJ2-7	TRBD2	TGCAGCGTTGCCCTAGCGGCTACCTACGAGCAGTACTTC	CSVALAATYEQYF
.	TRBV5-5	TRBJ1-2	.	TGTGCCAGCAGCTTACCCGGGACTTACTATGGCTACACCTTC	CASSLPGTYYGYTF
.	TRBV2	TRBJ2-3	.	TGTGCCAGCAGGAACAGGGAGGGTACGCAGTATTTT	CASRNREGTQYF
.	TRBV7-2	TRBJ2-1	TRBD2	TGTGCCAGCAGCCTAACTAGCGGGCCATTAAATGAGCAGTTCTTC	CASSLTSGPLNEQFF
few	TRBV20-1	TRBJ2-4	TRBD2	TGCAGTGCTAGAGGGACTAGCGGGAGGGCCAAAAACATTCAGTACTTC	CSARGTSGRAKNIQYF
many	TRBV12-5	TRBJ2-1	.	TGTGCTAGTGGTTTGGCATCATACAATGAGCAGTTCTTC	CASGLASYNEQFF
few	TRBV20-1	TRBJ1-2	TRBD1	TGCAGTGCTAGAGATGGGGGACAGGGGGCCAATGGCTACACCTTC	CSARDGGQGANGYTF
few	TRBV21-1	TRBJ1-6	.	TGTGCCAGCAGCCTTAATACAGGGGGCAATAATTCACCCCTCCACTTT	CASSLNTGGNNSPLHF
.	TRBV10-3	TRBJ2-7	TRBD2	TGTGCCATCAGTGTAACTAGCGGGGCCTACGAGCAGTACTTC	CAISVTSGAYEQYF
.	TRBV27	TRBJ1-1	.	TGTGCCAGCAGTTTTAATCAGAACACTGAAGCTTTCTTT	CASSFNQNTEAFF
.	TRBV29-1	TRBJ1-1	.	TGCAGCGTTGGTAAGACAGCAAACACTGAAGCTTTCTTT	CSVGKTANTEAFF
.	TRBV20-1	TRBJ2-1	.	TGCAGTGCCGATCGTGGGGTATACAATGAGCAGTTCTTC	CSADRGVYNEQFF
many	TRBV18	TRBJ2-3	.	TGTGCCAGCAGCCCTAAGGGGGATACGCAGTATTTT	CASSPKGDTQYF
.	TRBV5-1	TRBJ2-2	.	TGCGCCAGCAGCCAAGGGGCACAGGTCGGGACCGGGGAGCTGTTTTTT	CASSQGAQVGTGELFF
many	TRBV6-6	TRBJ1-2	.	TGTGCCAGCAGGGGCAGGCAAGCTAACTATGGCTACACCTTC	CASRGRQANYGYTF
.	TRBV28	TRBJ1-2	.	TGTGCCAGCGAGGGAGTCCGGGATGGCTACACCTTC	CASEGVRDGYTF
.	TRBV12-3/TRBV12-4	TRBJ1-5	.	TGTGCCAGCCGCACCGGAGGGGTGGATCAGCCCCAGCATTTT	CASRTGGVDQPQHF
few	TRBV15	TRBJ1-2	TRBD1	TGTGCCACCAGCAGAGATAAGGGGACAGGGCTTACCTCTAACTATGGCTACACCTTC	CATSRDKGTGLTSNYGYTF
.	TRBV12-3/TRBV12-4	TRBJ2-5	TRBD1	TGTGCCAGCGGTGCTACCGGGACAGAGCCCAAGACCCAGTACTTC	CASGATGTEPKTQYF
few	TRBV5-1	TRBJ2-3	TRBD2	TGCGCCAGCAGCTTGAGGGGACTAGCCGCGTCCACGCAGTATTTT	CASSLRGLAASTQYF
many	TRBV5-1	TRBJ2-7	.	TGCGCCAGCAGCTTGGTCCCCGGGGACTACGAGCAGTACTTC	CASSLVPGDYEQYF
.	TRBV9	TRBJ2-2	TRBD2	TGTGCCAGCAGCCCGCGCGGGCGGGAGGGCACCGGGGAGCTGTTTTTT	CASSPRGREGTGELFF
.	TRBV5-1	TRBJ1-1	TRBD1	TGCGCCAGCAGCTTAAGGACAGGGGAGGGCACTGAAGCTTTCTTT	CASSLRTGEGTEAFF
.	TRBV27	TRBJ2-7	TRBD1	TGTGCCAGCAGTTTAACGTCCGGACAGGGGACGGGCGAGCAGTACTTC	CASSLTSGQGTGEQYF
few	TRBV7-2	TRBJ2-2	TRBD1	TGTGCCAGCAGCTTAGTCAGGGGGCGGTACACCGGGGAGCTGTTTTTT	CASSLVRGRYTGELFF
.	TRBV7-9	TRBJ2-7	TRBD1	TGTGTCAGCAGCGAAGGACAGGTCGAGCAGTACTTC	CVSSEGQVEQYF
.	TRBV13	TRBJ1-1	TRBD1	TGTGCCAGCAGAAATGACAGGGACGATATGAGCACTGAAGCTTTCTTT	CASRNDRDDMSTEAFF
.	TRBV27	TRBJ1-1	.	TGTGCCAGCAGTTGGGGGGGGGCAGGGGCCACTGAAGCTTTCTTT	CASSWGGAGATEAFF
.	TRBV9	TRBJ1-3	TRBD1	TGTGCCAGCAGCGCAATGACAGGGGGACCTGGAAACACCATATATTTT	CASSAMTGGPGNTIYF
once	TRBV5-1	TRBJ2-3	TRBD1	TGCGCCAGCGGGTCTCACGGGACAGGGGCCACAGATACGCAGTATTTT	CASGSHGTGATDTQYF
.	TRBV6-4	TRBJ2-7	.	TGTGCCAGCCCGACAGGCGGAGACGAGCAGTACTTC	CASPTGGDEQYF
.	TRBV6-1	TRBJ1-1	.	TGTGCCAGCAGTGATAGGGGTTCTGCTGAAGCTTTCTTT	CASSDRGSAEAFF
.	TRBV27	TRBJ2-7	.	TGTGCCAGCAGTCCAGACCACAGAACCTACGAGCAGTACTTC	CASSPDHRTYEQYF